The T cell receptor beta chain described here comes from a study of CD8+ T cells in alopecia areata listed by TCRdb under 2018. For the wider study: The treated patients took part in an open-label pilot trial in which moderate-to-severe alopecia areata was treated with oral tofacitinib at 5 to 10 mg twice daily. Biopsies were taken from tofacitinib-treated patients at baseline and at 4 and 24 weeks of treatment, and a later scalp biopsy was taken in several of the tofacitinib-treated patients. The study used high-throughput TCRbeta sequencing to examine T cell clonal expansion in alopecia areata, in both the C3H/HeJ mouse model and human patients. immunoSEQ multiplex PCR using 35 Vbeta forward primers and 13 Jbeta reverse primers was used to amplify TCRbeta CDR3 regions. On the human side, TCRbeta sequencing was run on scalp tissue and on sorted CD4+ and CD8+ peripheral blood T cells from healthy controls and from alopecia areata patients with either patchy or totalis/universalis disease. Patients stayed on tofacitinib for 6 to 18 months and then had 6 months of follow-up off drug so that delayed response and recurrence could be assessed. For the treated patients, the SALT score, which quantifies what percentage of scalp surface area is affected, served as the measure of disease severity. Scalp clonality was compared across normal scalp (n=4), patchy alopecia areata scalp (n=8), and alopecia totalis/universalis scalp (n=8). RNA was extracted with the PAXgene miRNA kit for fixed scalp, the miRNeasy kit for PBMCs, and the RNeasy kit for mouse skin.

The meaning of the sample's time point label: around 4 weeks on oral tofacitinib. The sample's treatment or condition label is to be understood as: oral pan-JAK inhibitor, 5-10 mg twice daily. Peripheral blood and lesional scalp punch biopsies were obtained from patients with alopecia areata. PBMCs were isolated by density centrifugation and stained for CD3, CD4 and CD8, after which CD4+ and CD8+ T cells were sorted on a FACSAria. Results the study describes overall, beyond this receptor: Compared with mice, TCR sequences shared between patients were less clear, possibly partly because of HLA diversity across the patient population. Tofacitinib significantly lowered scalp clonality and the number of expanded CD8+ clones among the top 100 scalp clones. Higher clonality and more expanded CD8+ clones were observed in lesional scalp than in normal scalp, particularly in alopecia totalis/universalis, a finding suggestive of antigenic drive. Many expanded lesional clones were found to persist in scalp and blood during tofacitinib treatment, and relapse after treatment cessation may be partly explained by this persistence. Resident alphabeta T cells in normal human skin are also sequenced, complicating scalp TCR repertoire analysis, unlike mouse skin dominated by gammadelta T cells. Because the treated cohort was small and had just a single nonresponder, larger studies are needed to establish links between baseline CD8+ expansion and response.

Receptor amplification or capture employed the immunoSEQ multiplex PCR assay. RNA was extracted from all samples and reverse transcribed into cDNA as template for TCR sequencing. First-strand cDNA was synthesized using SuperScript III with a 2:1 mix of oligo-dT and random hexamers. A synthetic immune receptor repertoire was used to gauge amplification bias, and whatever bias remained was removed computationally. The original methods were these. Raw reads were preprocessed for error removal, and CDR3 was defined according to IMGT conventions as running from the conserved cysteine to phenylalanine. Clonality was computed by normalizing Shannon entropy by log2 of the number of productive unique TCRs and subtracting the result from 1. Whether each scalp clone was CD4 or CD8 was inferred by checking scalp TCRbeta sequences against the CD4 and CD8 repertoires from sorted blood. This immuneACCESS table, as held by TCRdb, lists in-frame sequences with V and J called but not all clones. Of the missing ones, under half trace to an unresolved V gene in checked studies; the others have no known cause. Clone size and the V and J calls come from that table; the DNA yielded D and trimming. Recorded for this sample are about 160,000 clones; just over 65% of them occurred a single time. The leading ten clones occupy around 0.91% of the sample.

A note on this clone: The specificity of this receptor is unknown. No qualities accompany the bases; no much larger clone lies one base away.

Spanning cysteine to phenylalanine, the CDR3 consists of 16 amino acids. Here the CDR3 DNA is all that survives: 48 bases in frame from base 1. The germline V gene provides CDR1 SGHTA and CDR2 FQGNSA. Cut back by 3 bases and 0 bases, the V and J ends lie 9 bases apart. This material consisted of CD4+ T cells sorted from blood, taken at week 4, from a patient treated with tofacitinib. The TCR originated in a human donor with alopecia areata. The chain employs TRBV7-2 and TRBJ2-6; the D segment could be TRBD2, given 6 matching bases. Here is the DNA: TGTGCCAGCAGCTTCTCCGGGGGCTCTGGGGCCAACGTCCTGACTTTC. It encodes CASSFSGGSGANVLTF. The full variable domain, with segments outside the CDR3 supplied by the reference TRBV7-2 and TRBJ2-6 proteins, appears as GAGVSQSPSNKVTEKGKDVELRCDPISGHTALYWYRQSLGQGLEFLIYFQGNSAPDKSGLPSDRFSAERTGGSVSTLTIQRTQQEDSAVYLCASSFSGGSGANVLTFGAGSRLTVL.